This TCR beta chain was identified in a study of regulatory T cells in long-lasting Graves disease. As to time point: persistent/refractory GD, antithyroid drugs over 5 years with positive TRAb. Making the TCR library involved RNA that had been extracted from PBMCs. With iRepertoire HTBI primers and Arm-PCR of CDR3 regions, TCR beta libraries were built. MiXCR was run by TCRdb on the multiplex PCR reads, yielding one entry per CDR3 protein. The table shows 500,000 to 700,000 distinct CDR3 sequences, with around 32% occurring only once. V was clipped by 2 bases and J by 10 bases, with 21 bases between them. This CDR3 contains 16 residues. CDR1 LNHDA and CDR2 SQIVND come from the germline V gene (reference sequence).

The source material was peripheral blood mononuclear cells (PBMCs), sampled when the disease was refractory, from a patient treated with antithyroid drugs. This TCR was sampled from a female donor with Graves disease. V is TRBV19 and J is TRBJ2-1; D is undetermined. This CDR3 is CASSIYKRPTPHEQFF. The DNA for the CDR3 is TGTGCCAGTAGTATATACAAGAGACCGACTCCGCACGAGCAGTTCTTC.